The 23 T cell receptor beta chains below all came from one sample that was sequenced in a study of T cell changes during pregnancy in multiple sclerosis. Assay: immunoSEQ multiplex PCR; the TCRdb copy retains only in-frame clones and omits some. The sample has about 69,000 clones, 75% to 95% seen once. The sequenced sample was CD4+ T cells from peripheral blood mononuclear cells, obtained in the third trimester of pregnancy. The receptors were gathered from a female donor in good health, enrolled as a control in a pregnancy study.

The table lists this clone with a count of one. CDR3 in DNA: TGTGCCAGCAGTGCAGCGGACAGATTGGCCTCTGGAAACACCATATATTTT. Amino acids: CASSAADRLASGNTIYF. The chain combines TRBV9 with TRBJ1-3; D may be TRBD1 (6 bases). The V end lost 5 bases, the J end lost 0 bases, and 18 bases lay between the germline ends. The germline V gene encodes CDR1 SGDLS and CDR2 YYNGEE. This CDR3 comprises 17 residues.

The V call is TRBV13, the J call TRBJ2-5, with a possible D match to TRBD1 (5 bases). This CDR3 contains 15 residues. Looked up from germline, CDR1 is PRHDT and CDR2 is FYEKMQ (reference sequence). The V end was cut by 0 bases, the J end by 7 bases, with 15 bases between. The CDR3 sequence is CASSLGGAQAWTQYF. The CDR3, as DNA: TGTGCCAGCAGCTTAGGAGGGGCCCAGGCCTGGACCCAGTACTTC.

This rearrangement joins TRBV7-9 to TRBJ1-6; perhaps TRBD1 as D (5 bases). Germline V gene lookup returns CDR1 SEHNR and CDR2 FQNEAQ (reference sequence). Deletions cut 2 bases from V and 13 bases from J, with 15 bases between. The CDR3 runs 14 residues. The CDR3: CASSLTGEITPLHF. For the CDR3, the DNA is TGTGCCAGCAGCTTAACGGGGGAAATCACCCCCCTCCACTTT.

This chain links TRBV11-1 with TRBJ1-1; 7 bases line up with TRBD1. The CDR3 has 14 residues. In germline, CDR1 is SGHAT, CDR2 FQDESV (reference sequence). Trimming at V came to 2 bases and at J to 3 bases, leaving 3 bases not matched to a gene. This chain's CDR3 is CASSLIRGDTEAFF. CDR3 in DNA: TGTGCCAGCAGCTTAATCAGGGGGGACACTGAAGCTTTCTTT.

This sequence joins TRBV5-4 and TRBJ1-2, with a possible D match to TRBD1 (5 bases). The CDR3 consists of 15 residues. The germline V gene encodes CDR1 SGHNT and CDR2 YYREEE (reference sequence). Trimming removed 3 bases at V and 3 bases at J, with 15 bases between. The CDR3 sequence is CASSSPREGDYGYTF. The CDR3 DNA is TGTGCCAGCAGCTCTCCCAGGGAAGGGGACTATGGCTACACCTTC.

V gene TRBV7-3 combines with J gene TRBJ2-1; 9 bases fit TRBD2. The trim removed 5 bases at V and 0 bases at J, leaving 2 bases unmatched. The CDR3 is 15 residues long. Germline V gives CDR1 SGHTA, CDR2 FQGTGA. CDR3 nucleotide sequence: TGTGCCAGCAGCCTTAGCGGGGGCTCCTACAATGAGCAGTTCTTC. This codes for CASSLSGGSYNEQFF.

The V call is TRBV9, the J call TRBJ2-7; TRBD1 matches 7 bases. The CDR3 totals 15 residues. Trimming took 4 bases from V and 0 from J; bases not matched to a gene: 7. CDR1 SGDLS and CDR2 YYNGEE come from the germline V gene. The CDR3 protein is CASSSSSGGSYEQYF. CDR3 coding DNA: TGTGCCAGCAGCTCGTCATCAGGGGGCTCCTACGAGCAGTACTTC. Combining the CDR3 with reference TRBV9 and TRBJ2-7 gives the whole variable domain DSGVTQTPKHLITATGQRVTLRCSPRSGDLSVYWYQQSLDQGLQFLIQYYNGEERAKGNILERFSAQQFPDLHSELNLSSLELGDSALYFCASSSSSGGSYEQYFGPGTRLTVT.

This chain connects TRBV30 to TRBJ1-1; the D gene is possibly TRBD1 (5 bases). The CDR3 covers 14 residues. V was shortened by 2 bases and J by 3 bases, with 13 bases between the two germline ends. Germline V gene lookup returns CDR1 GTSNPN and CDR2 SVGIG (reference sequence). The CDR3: CAWSRGGWDTEAFF. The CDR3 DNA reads TGTGCCTGGAGTAGGGGAGGTTGGGACACTGAAGCTTTCTTT.

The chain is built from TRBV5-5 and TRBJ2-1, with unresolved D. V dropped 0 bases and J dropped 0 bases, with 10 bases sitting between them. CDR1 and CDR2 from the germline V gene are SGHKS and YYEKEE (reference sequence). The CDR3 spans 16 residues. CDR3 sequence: CASSLAPTDSYNEQFF. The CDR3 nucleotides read TGTGCCAGCAGCTTGGCCCCCACAGACTCCTACAATGAGCAGTTCTTC.

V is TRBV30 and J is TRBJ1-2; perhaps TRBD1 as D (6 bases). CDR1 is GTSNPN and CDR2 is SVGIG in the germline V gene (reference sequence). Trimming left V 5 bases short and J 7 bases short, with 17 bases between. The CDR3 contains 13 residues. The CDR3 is CAWRKPGVGGYTF. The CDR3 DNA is TGTGCCTGGCGCAAACCAGGGGTTGGTGGCTACACCTTC.

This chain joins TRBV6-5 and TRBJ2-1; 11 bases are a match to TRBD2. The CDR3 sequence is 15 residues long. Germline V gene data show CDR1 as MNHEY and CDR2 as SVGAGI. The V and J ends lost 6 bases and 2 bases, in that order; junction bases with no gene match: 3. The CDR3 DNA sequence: TGTGCCAGCAGCTTGACTAGCGGGGCCTACAATGAGCAGTTCTTC. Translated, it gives CASSLTSGAYNEQFF.

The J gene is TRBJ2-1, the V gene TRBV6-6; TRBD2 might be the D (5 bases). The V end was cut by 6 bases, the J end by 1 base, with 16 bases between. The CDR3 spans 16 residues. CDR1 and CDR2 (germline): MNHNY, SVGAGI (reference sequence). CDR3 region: CASSSRAGGSYNEQFF. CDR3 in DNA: TGTGCCAGCAGCTCCCGGGCAGGAGGTTCCTACAATGAGCAGTTCTTC.

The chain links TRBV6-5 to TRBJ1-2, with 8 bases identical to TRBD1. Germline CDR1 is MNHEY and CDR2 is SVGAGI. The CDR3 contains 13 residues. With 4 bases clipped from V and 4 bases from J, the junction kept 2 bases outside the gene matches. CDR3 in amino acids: CASSFDRGYGYTF. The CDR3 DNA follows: TGTGCCAGCAGTTTCGACAGGGGCTATGGCTACACCTTC.

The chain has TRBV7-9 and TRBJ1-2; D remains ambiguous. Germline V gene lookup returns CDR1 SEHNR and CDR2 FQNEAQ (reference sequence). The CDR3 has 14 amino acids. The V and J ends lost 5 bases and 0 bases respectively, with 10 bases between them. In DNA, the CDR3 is TGTGCCAGCAGCCTACCGGTGCCTAACTATGGCTACACCTTC. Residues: CASSLPVPNYGYTF.

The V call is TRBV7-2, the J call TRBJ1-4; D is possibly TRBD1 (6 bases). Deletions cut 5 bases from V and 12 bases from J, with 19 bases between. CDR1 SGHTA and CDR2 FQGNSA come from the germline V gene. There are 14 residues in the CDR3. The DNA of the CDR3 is TGTGCCAGCAGCCTAAAGCCCTCCCCAGGGGAACTGTTTTTT. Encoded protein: CASSLKPSPGELFF.

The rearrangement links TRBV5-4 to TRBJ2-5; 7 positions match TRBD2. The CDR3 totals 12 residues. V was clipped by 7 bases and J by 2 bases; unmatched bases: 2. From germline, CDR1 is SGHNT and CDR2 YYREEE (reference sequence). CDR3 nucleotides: TGTGCCAGCGCAGCGGGGCAAGAGACCCAGTACTTC. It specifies CASAAGQETQYF.

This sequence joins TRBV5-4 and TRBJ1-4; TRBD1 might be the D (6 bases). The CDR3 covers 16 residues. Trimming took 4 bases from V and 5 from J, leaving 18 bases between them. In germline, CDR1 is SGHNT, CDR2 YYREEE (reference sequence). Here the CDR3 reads CASSPGHRGGNEKLFF. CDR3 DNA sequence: TGTGCCAGCAGCCCGGGACACCGGGGGGGAAATGAAAAACTGTTTTTT.

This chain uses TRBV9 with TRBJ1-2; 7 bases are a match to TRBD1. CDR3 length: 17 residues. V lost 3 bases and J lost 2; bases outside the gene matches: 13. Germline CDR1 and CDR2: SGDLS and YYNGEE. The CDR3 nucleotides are TGTGCCAGCAGCGCGGAGGCCGGGACAGCGCAAAACTATGGCTACACCTTC. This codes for CASSAEAGTAQNYGYTF.

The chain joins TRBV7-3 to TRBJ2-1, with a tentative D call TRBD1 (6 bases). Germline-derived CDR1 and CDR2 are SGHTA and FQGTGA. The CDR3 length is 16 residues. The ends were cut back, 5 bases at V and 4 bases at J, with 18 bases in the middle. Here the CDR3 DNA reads TGTGCCAGCAGCAACAGGGCGACTAACATTTACAATGAGCAGTTCTTC. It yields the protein CASSNRATNIYNEQFF.

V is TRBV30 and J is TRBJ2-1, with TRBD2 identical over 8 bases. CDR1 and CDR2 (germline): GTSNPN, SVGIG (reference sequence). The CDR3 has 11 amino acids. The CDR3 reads CGNGGAGEQFF. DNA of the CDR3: TGTGGGAACGGGGGGGCCGGTGAGCAGTTCTTC.

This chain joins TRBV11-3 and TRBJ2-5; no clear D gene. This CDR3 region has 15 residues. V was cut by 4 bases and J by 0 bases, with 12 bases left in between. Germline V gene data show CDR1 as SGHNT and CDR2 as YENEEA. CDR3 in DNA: TGTGCCAGCAGCTCCAGTATCCCTTACCAAGAGACCCAGTACTTC. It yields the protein CASSSSIPYQETQYF.

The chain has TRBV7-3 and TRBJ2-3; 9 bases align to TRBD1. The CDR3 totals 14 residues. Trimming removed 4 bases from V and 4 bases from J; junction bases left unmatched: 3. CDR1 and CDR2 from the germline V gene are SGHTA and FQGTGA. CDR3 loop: CASSSRQGADTQYF. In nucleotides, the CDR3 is TGTGCCAGCAGCTCCCGACAGGGGGCAGATACGCAGTATTTT.

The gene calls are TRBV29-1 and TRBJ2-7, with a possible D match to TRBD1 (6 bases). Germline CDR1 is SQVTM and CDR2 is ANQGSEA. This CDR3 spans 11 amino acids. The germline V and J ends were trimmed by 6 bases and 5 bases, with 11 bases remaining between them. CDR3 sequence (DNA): TGCAGCGTCGGACAGCGCAACGAGCAGTACTTC. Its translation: CSVGQRNEQYF.